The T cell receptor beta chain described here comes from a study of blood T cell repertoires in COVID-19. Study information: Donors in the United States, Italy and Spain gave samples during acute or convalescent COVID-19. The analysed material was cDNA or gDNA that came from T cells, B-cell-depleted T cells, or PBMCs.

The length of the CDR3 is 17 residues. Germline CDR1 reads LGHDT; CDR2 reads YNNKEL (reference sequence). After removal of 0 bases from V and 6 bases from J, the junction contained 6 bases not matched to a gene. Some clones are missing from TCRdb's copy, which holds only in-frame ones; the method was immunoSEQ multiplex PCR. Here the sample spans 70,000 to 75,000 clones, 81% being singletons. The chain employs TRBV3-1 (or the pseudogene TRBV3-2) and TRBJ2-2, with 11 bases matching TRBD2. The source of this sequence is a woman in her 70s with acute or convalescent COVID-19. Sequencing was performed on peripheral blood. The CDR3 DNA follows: TGTGCCAGCAGCCAAGATCCCACTAGCGGGAGCTCCGGGGAGCTGTTTTTT. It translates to CASSQDPTSGSSGELFF.